The sequence of this T cell receptor beta chain was determined in a study of T cell responses to AZD1222 COVID-19 vaccine. V was trimmed by 6 bases and J by 7 bases, leaving 21 bases between them. The V gene's germline CDR1 is SQVTM and CDR2 ANQGSEA. The CDR3 totals 14 residues. Method: immunoSEQ multiplex PCR; TCRdb's copy keeps in-frame clones and lacks some. There are roughly 130,000 clones in the sample; 80% to 95% occur only once, and roughly 1% lies in the top ten. Overall study findings and caveats: Once two AZD1222 doses were given, Spike-specific TCR breadth and depth went up.

As concerns this clone: Its cognate antigen is unknown.

This chain uses TRBV29-1 with TRBJ1-2, with D possibly matching TRBD1 (6 bases). Sample: peripheral blood, taken 28 days after the second AZD1222 dose. This sequence was found in an adult who received the AZD1222 COVID-19 vaccine. DNA for the CDR3: TGCAGCGTGCTAGAGGACAGTTTAGGACTTGGCTACACCTTC. Protein product: CSVLEDSLGLGYTF.